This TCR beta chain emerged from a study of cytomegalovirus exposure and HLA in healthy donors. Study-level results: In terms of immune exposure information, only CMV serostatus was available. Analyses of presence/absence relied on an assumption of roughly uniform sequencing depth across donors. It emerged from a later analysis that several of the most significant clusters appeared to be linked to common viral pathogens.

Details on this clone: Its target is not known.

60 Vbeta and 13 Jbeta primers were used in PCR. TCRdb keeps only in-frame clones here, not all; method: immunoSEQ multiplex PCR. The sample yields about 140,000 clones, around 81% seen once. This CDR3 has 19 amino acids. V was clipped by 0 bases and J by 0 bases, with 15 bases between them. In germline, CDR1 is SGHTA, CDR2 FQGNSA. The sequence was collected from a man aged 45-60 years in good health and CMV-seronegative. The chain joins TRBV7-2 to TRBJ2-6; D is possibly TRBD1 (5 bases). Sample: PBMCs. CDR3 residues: CASSLAGETVISGANVLTF. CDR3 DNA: TGTGCCAGCAGCTTAGCGGGCGAGACAGTTATCTCTGGGGCCAACGTCCTGACTTTC.